This entry features one T cell receptor beta chain sequence. Its antigen remains unidentified. CDR1 and CDR2 from the germline V gene are SGHTA and FQGNSA. The CDR3 covers 13 residues. V shed 2 bases, J shed 16 bases, and the junction held 10 bases outside the gene matches. The sequencing template was cDNA reverse transcribed from extracted RNA. Assay: immunoSEQ multiplex PCR; the TCRdb copy retains only in-frame clones and omits some. The sample contains fewer than 150,000 clones, 50% to 60% of which appear only once. The data derive from a study of CD8+ T cells in alopecia areata. Overall study results and limits: Higher clonality was seen in lesional scalp than in normal scalp, especially in alopecia totalis/universalis.

Individuals with alopecia areata gave both lesional scalp punch biopsies and peripheral blood for collection. This chain joins TRBV7-2 and TRBJ1-5; TRBD1 matches 8 bases. The origin of this receptor is a human donor with alopecia areata. The source material was CD4+ T cells sorted from blood, sampled at week 0. In DNA, the CDR3 is TGTGCCAGCAGCTTACAGGGGGCGCAGGACAAACATTTT. Its translation is CASSLQGAQDKHF.